These T cell receptor beta chains were read from a single sample in a study of OX40 agonist ivuxolimab in advanced cancers. Using immunoSEQ multiplex PCR, the repertoire was profiled, and TCRdb retains in-frame clones only, with some absent. Among approximately 100,000 clones listed, 80% to 95% were seen once. Sequences were derived from CD4+ or CD8+ T cells sorted from blood, sampled in a trial of the OX40 agonist ivuxolimab. All receptors derive from an adult with an advanced solid tumor such as melanoma, head and neck, liver or kidney cancer. The CDR3 runs from the conserved cysteine through the conserved F or W. Each record gives: D gene, clone size, V gene, J gene, CDR3 protein, CDR3 DNA. D genes are given only for firm matches. Size tells how often a clone was seen (once, few, many) or the class of an expanded clone, and some rows leave it out.

>.|.|TRBV29-1|TRBJ2-6
CSAQTVSGTGANVLTF
TGCAGCGCACAGACCGTCTCAGGGACCGGGGCCAACGTCCTGACTTTC
>.|.|TRBV18|TRBJ2-1
CASSDTGEGEQFF
TGTGCCAGCTCAGACACAGGGGAGGGTGAGCAGTTCTTC
>TRBD2|.|TRBV5-1|TRBJ2-3
CASSLRLAGGNPDTQYF
TGCGCCAGCAGCCTAAGACTAGCGGGAGGGAATCCAGATACGCAGTATTTT
>.|.|TRBV7-2|TRBJ1-1
CASSLKTGLSGNTEAFF
TGTGCCAGCAGCTTGAAAACCGGGTTATCGGGTAACACTGAAGCTTTCTTT
>.|.|TRBV10-3|TRBJ1-1
CAITIPGGPEAFF
TGTGCCATCACGATCCCGGGTGGACCTGAAGCTTTCTTT
>.|.|TRBV5-1|TRBJ1-6
CASSLEDESSYNSPLHF
TGCGCCAGCAGCTTGGAAGACGAGAGCTCCTATAATTCACCCCTCCACTTT
>.|.|TRBV28|TRBJ1-3
CASSLNIQSHSGNTIYF
TGTGCCAGCAGTTTAAATATCCAGAGCCACTCTGGAAACACCATATATTTT
>TRBD1|.|TRBV11-2|TRBJ2-7
CASSLTGVTYEQYF
TGTGCCAGCAGCTTGACAGGGGTTACCTACGAGCAGTACTTC
>.|.|TRBV14|TRBJ1-2
CASSRRSRRSGYTF
TGTGCCAGCAGCCGTAGATCCAGACGTAGTGGCTACACCTTC
>TRBD1|.|TRBV5-4|TRBJ1-4
CASSLDRGAGFEKLFF
TGTGCCAGCAGCTTGGACAGGGGCGCCGGGTTTGAAAAACTGTTTTTT
>.|.|TRBV6-5|TRBJ2-7
CASSSERVSYEQYF
TGTGCCAGCAGTAGTGAACGGGTCTCCTACGAGCAGTACTTC
>TRBD1|.|TRBV16|TRBJ1-2
CASTLPGQVYGYTF
TGTGCCAGCACCCTCCCGGGACAGGTGTATGGCTACACCTTC
>.|once|TRBV18|TRBJ2-7
CASSPRIGQSYEQYF
TGTGCCAGCTCACCCCGGATAGGGCAGTCCTACGAGCAGTACTTC
>TRBD1|.|TRBV29-1|TRBJ1-4
CSVYLQGANEKLFF
TGCAGCGTGTACCTACAGGGGGCTAATGAAAAACTGTTTTTT
>.|.|TRBV11-3|TRBJ2-5
CASSLGGLETQYF
TGTGCCAGCAGCTTAGGGGGGCTTGAGACCCAGTACTTC
>.|.|TRBV4-1|TRBJ2-1
CASSQVGSPSYNEQFF
TGCGCCAGCAGCCAAGTAGGTAGTCCGTCCTACAATGAGCAGTTCTTC
>.|.|TRBV29-1|TRBJ2-3
CSVEAHLKADTQYF
TGCAGCGTTGAAGCCCACCTAAAGGCAGATACGCAGTATTTT
>.|few|TRBV6-1|TRBJ2-7
CAITTGRSAYEQYF
TGTGCCATTACGACCGGACGGTCCGCCTACGAGCAGTACTTC
>TRBD1|.|TRBV28|TRBJ2-1
CASSRPGQVYNEQFF
TGTGCCAGCAGTCGACCTGGACAGGTTTACAATGAGCAGTTCTTC
>TRBD1|.|TRBV5-6|TRBJ2-5
CASSFSDRAKETQYF
TGTGCCAGCAGCTTCTCGGACAGGGCGAAAGAGACCCAGTACTTC
>.|.|TRBV11-1|TRBJ2-3
CASSLMTEDTQYF
TGTGCCAGCAGCCTGATGACAGAAGATACGCAGTATTTT
>TRBD2|.|TRBV7-8|TRBJ2-5
CASSIAGSQETQYF
TGTGCCAGCAGTATAGCGGGTTCCCAAGAGACCCAGTACTTC
>.|.|TRBV4-2|TRBJ2-7
CASSQVSLPYEQYF
TGTGCCAGCAGCCAAGTATCATTGCCATACGAGCAGTACTTC